The entry below gives a single T cell receptor (beta chain) sequence along with its context. The assay was immunoSEQ multiplex PCR, and TCRdb's table has in-frame clones only and misses some. Of tens of thousands of clones in the sample, 88% were seen once. The data originate from a study of blood T cell repertoires in COVID-19. V was clipped by 5 bases and J by 7 bases; unmatched bases: 5. The CDR3 sequence is 14 residues long. The germline V gene encodes CDR1 LNHDA and CDR2 SQIVND (reference sequence). The rearrangement joins TRBV19 to TRBJ1-6; TRBD1 matches 7 bases. Input material: peripheral blood. The TCR was taken from a man aged 55-75 years with active COVID-19. CDR3 sequence reads: CASSGQVSNSPLHF. The CDR3, as DNA: TGTGCCAGTAGTGGACAGGTTTCGAATTCACCCCTCCACTTT.